These T cell receptor beta chains were read from a single sample in a study of tumor and adjacent non-tumor tissue in lung cancer. TCRdb redid the calling of the multiplex PCR reads with MiXCR, one entry per CDR3 protein. The profile shows roughly 65,000 distinct CDR3 sequences, roughly 60% of them singletons. Input material: lung tumor tissue. The receptors shown here come from a man aged 50 or older with non-small cell lung cancer. Each CDR3 is given with its conserved first and last residue.

V gene: TRBV10-3
CDR3 length: 12
CDR3 protein: CAPTGGGESQYF

V gene: TRBV7-8
CDR3 length: 16
CDR3 protein: CASSASSGGPIDEQFF

V gene: TRBV29-1
CDR3 length: 14
CDR3 protein: CSVTPGSQGETLYF

V gene: TRBV11-3
CDR3 length: 12
CDR3 protein: CVSSPGTSEQYF

V gene: TRBV14
CDR3 length: 14
CDR3 protein: CASSQATGLRELFF

V gene: TRBV28
CDR3 length: 12
CDR3 protein: CASMGRGVEAFF

V gene: TRBV2
CDR3 length: 17
CDR3 protein: CASSEGRLAGGRNIQYF

V gene: TRBV12-3/TRBV12-4
CDR3 length: 15
CDR3 protein: CPSSPSGSSYNEQSF

V gene: TRBV29-1
CDR3 length: 14
CDR3 protein: CSAVLLTGVYQQYF

V gene: TRBV20-1
CDR3 length: 14
CDR3 protein: CSALTSGGVWDHYF

V gene: TRBV11-1
CDR3 length: 13
CDR3 protein: CAYSLGPLYEQYF